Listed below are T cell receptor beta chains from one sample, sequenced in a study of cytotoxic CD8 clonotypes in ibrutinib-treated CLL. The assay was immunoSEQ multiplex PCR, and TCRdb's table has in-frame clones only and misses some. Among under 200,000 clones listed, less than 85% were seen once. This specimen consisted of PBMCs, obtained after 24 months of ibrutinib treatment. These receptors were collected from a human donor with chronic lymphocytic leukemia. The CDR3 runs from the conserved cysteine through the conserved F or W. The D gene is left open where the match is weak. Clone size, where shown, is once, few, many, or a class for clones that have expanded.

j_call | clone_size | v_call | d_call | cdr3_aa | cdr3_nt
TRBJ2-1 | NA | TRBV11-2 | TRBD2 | CASSYSLRVGRAYNEQFF | TGTGCCAGCAGCTACTCGTTGAGAGTCGGGAGGGCTTACAATGAGCAGTTCTTC
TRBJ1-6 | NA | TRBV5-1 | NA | CASRLDVSSYNSPLHF | TGCGCCAGCAGATTGGATGTAAGCTCCTATAATTCACCCCTCCACTTT
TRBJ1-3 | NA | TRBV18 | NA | CASSTSKTGNTIYF | TGTGCCAGCTCAACGTCGAAAACAGGAAACACCATATATTTT
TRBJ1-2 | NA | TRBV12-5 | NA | CASGLAQEGGYTF | TGTGCTAGTGGTTTGGCCCAAGAGGGAGGCTACACCTTC
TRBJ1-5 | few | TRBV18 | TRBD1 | CASTGDQNQPQHF | TGTGCCAGTACAGGGGACCAGAATCAGCCCCAGCATTTT
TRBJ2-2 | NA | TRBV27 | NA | CASSLFADGELFF | TGTGCCAGCAGTTTATTCGCGGACGGGGAGCTGTTTTTT
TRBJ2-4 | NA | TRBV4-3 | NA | CASSQVQVWSPRRAAKNIQYF | TGCGCCAGCAGCCAAGTTCAAGTGTGGTCACCCCGGCGAGCGGCCAAAAACATTCAGTACTTC
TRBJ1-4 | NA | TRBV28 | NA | CASSPQGRGNEKLFF | TGTGCCAGCAGTCCCCAGGGCAGGGGTAATGAAAAACTGTTTTTT
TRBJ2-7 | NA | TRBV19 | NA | CASSARTAYEQYF | TGTGCCAGTAGCGCCCGGACAGCCTACGAGCAGTACTTC
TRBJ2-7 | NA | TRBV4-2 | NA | CASSPPGAGEQYF | TGTGCCAGCAGCCCCCCCGGGGCAGGCGAGCAGTACTTC
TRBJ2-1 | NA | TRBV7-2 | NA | CASSPRAEDNEQFF | TGTGCCAGCAGCCCTAGAGCGGAAGACAATGAGCAGTTCTTC
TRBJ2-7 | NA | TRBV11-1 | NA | CASSFSGRDARSYEQYF | TGTGCCAGCAGCTTTTCCGGGCGGGATGCCCGATCCTACGAGCAGTACTTC
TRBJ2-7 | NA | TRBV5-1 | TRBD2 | CASSFTGTSGRRYF | TGCGCCAGCAGCTTTACCGGGACTAGCGGAAGGAGGTACTTC
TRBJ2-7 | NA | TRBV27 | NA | CASSLGGYEQYF | TGTGCCAGCAGTCTCGGGGGTTACGAGCAGTACTTC
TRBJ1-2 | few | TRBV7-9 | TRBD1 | CASSPPGTGFNYGYTF | TGTGCCAGCAGCCCTCCGGGGACAGGGTTTAACTATGGCTACACCTTC
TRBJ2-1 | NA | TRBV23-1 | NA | CASRPGWRSSYNEQFF | TGCGCCAGCAGGCCGGGATGGCGTAGCTCCTACAATGAGCAGTTCTTC
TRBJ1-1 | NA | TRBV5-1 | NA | CASSLDGGPTEAFF | TGCGCCAGCAGCTTGGACGGGGGGCCTACTGAAGCTTTCTTT
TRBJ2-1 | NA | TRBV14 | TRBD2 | CASSPPSGRPGEQFF | TGTGCCAGCAGCCCCCCTAGCGGGAGGCCGGGGGAGCAGTTCTTC
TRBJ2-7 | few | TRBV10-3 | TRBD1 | CAISGGQGGFYEQYF | TGTGCCATCAGCGGGGGACAGGGGGGATTCTACGAGCAGTACTTC
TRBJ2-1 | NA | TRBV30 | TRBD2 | CAWSVSSGGYNEQFF | TGTGCCTGGAGTGTATCTAGCGGGGGCTACAATGAGCAGTTCTTC
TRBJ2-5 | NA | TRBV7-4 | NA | CASSAKGDPPQETQYF | TGTGCCAGCAGCGCCAAAGGGGACCCCCCGCAAGAGACCCAGTACTTC
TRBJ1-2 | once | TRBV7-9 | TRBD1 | CASSIGTGVDGYTF | TGTGCCAGCAGCATAGGGACAGGGGTTGATGGCTACACCTTC
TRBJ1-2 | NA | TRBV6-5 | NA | CASSYSGVHGYTF | TGTGCCAGCAGTTACTCGGGGGTGCATGGCTACACCTTC
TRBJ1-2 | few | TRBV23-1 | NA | CASSQPGPGEGGYTF | TGCGCCAGCAGTCAGCCGGGGCCCGGGGAAGGTGGCTACACCTTC
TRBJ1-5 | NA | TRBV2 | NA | CASRGLGGSNQPQHF | TGTGCCAGTCGCGGTTTGGGCGGTAGCAATCAGCCCCAGCATTTT
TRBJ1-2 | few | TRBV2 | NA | CASREGQGPPYGYTF | TGTGCCAGCAGGGAGGGTCAGGGCCCACCTTATGGCTACACCTTC
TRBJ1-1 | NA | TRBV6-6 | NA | CASRLAVSEAFF | TGTGCCAGCAGATTGGCAGTCTCTGAAGCTTTCTTT